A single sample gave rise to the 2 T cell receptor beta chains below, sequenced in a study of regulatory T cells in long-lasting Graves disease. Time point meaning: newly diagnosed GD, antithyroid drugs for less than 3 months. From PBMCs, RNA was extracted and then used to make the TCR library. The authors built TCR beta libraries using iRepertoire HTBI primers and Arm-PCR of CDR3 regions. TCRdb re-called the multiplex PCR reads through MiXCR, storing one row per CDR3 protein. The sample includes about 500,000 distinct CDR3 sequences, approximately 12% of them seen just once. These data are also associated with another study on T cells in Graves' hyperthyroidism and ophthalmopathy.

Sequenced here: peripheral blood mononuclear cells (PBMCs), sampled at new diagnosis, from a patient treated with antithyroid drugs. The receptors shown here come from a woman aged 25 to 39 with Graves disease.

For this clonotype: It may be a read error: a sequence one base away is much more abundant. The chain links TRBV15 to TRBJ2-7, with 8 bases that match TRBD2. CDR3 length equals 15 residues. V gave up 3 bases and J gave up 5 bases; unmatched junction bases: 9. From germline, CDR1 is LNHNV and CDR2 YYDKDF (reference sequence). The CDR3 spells CATSRGSGTVHEQYF. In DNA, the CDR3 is TGTGCCACCAGCAGGGGTAGCGGGACGGTCCACGAGCAGTACTTC.

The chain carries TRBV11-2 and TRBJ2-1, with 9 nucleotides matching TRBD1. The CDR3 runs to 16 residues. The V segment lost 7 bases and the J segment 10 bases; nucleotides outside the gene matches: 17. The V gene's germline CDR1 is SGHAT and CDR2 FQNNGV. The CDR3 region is CASTFLRDREGGEQFF. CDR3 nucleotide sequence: TGTGCCAGCACCTTCCTACGGGACAGGGAAGGAGGGGAGCAGTTCTTC.